This T cell receptor beta chain was recovered during a study of Tregs in tolerant kidney transplant recipients. Study-wide points: Activated donor B cell expansion appeared to reveal the most relevant donor-specific TCRbeta repertoire. Biological reproducibility was not directly addressed in this study. In tolerant patients, donor-specific Tregs outgrew total Tregs, suggesting antigen-driven expansion.

Trimming took off 3 bases at V and 0 bases at J, with 9 bases between the two ends. Looked up from germline, CDR1 is LGHNT and CDR2 is FRNRAP. The CDR3 loop spans 15 amino acids. Data came from immunoSEQ multiplex PCR; TCRdb stores just in-frame clones and leaves some out. The data show 90,000 or so clones, 93% seen once. This clone came up a few times. The antigen remains unidentified. Mixed chimerism was transient after nonmyeloablative marrow transplants from related graft donors. The gene calls are TRBV12-5 and TRBJ1-3; unclear D gene. The receptor's source is a human patient who received a combined kidney and bone marrow transplant. Some T cells may have come from the graft donor. The material sequenced was CD4+ T cells from blood (PBMCs), taken 12 months after the transplant. CDR3 in amino acids: CASGFIQYSGNTIYF. The CDR3 bases are TGTGCTAGTGGTTTTATACAGTACTCTGGAAACACCATATATTTT.